Presented here are 27 T cell receptor beta chains from one specimen sequenced in a study of cytomegalovirus exposure and HLA in healthy donors. This PCR relied on a set of 60 Vbeta primers and 13 Jbeta primers. The method was immunoSEQ multiplex PCR; TCRdb's version includes in-frame clones alone and lacks a portion of them. The repertoire holds tens of thousands of clones, with around three quarters as singletons. The sequenced sample was PBMCs. These receptors were taken from a woman in her forties or fifties in good health and CMV-seropositive.

The chain couples TRBV6-6 to TRBJ2-7, with no clear D. This CDR3 contains 11 residues. The V gene's germline CDR1 is MNHNY and CDR2 SVGAGI (reference sequence). The germline V and J ends were trimmed by 0 bases and 7 bases, with 4 bases remaining between them. The CDR3 loop is CASSYSAEQYF. CDR3 DNA sequence: TGTGCCAGCAGTTACTCGGCAGAGCAGTACTTC.

This clone was counted between two and nine times. This chain uses TRBV6-1 with TRBJ2-1, with 11 bases identical to TRBD2. The CDR3 spans 17 residues. Germline V gene data show CDR1 as MNHNS and CDR2 as SASEGT. With 1 base clipped from V and 4 bases from J, the junction kept 6 bases outside the gene matches. The CDR3 protein is CASSEVAGLAAYNEQFF. The CDR3 DNA follows: TGTGCCAGCAGTGAAGTGGCGGGACTAGCGGCGTACAATGAGCAGTTCTTC.

Notes on this clone: This sample also contains other DNA sequences that code for the same CDR3. The chain couples TRBV7-9 to TRBJ2-7, with 8 nucleotides matching TRBD2. The germline gives CDR1 SEHNR, CDR2 FQNEAQ (reference sequence). This CDR3 has 15 residues. V was clipped by 1 base and J by 0 bases; unmatched bases: 2. The CDR3 region has the DNA TGTGCCAGCAGCTTAGGTACTAGCGGCTCCTACGAGCAGTACTTC. Amino acids: CASSLGTSGSYEQYF.

The chain couples TRBV18 to TRBJ2-1; tentatively, D is TRBD1 (5 bases). The V end was cut by 0 bases, the J end by 3 bases, with 12 bases between. This CDR3 region has 16 residues. From germline, CDR1 is KGHSH and CDR2 LQKENI. For the CDR3, the DNA is TGTGCCAGCTCACCACCGAAGACGACAGACTACAATGAGCAGTTCTTC. Translating it yields CASSPPKTTDYNEQFF.

The V and J genes are TRBV28 and TRBJ1-6; TRBD1 matches at 8 bases. Germline CDR1 is MDHEN and CDR2 is SYDVKM. The CDR3 is made up of 14 amino acids. The V and J ends lost 5 bases and 7 bases, in that order; junction bases with no gene match: 4. The CDR3 DNA sequence: TGTGCCAGCAGTAAGGGACAGGCGAATTCACCCCTCCACTTT. This gives the protein CASSKGQANSPLHF. Full variable domain (missing parts from reference TRBV28 and TRBJ1-6): DVKVTQSSRYLVKRTGEKVFLECVQDMDHENMFWYRQDPGLGLRLIYFSYDVKMKEKGDIPEGYSVSREKKERFSLILESASTNQTSMYLCASSKGQANSPLHFGNGTRLTVT.

Only a few counts were recorded for this clone. The chain employs TRBV5-1 and TRBJ2-1; TRBD2 matches at 7 bases. There are 13 residues in the CDR3. Germline loops: CDR1 SGHRS, CDR2 YFSETQ. Unmatched junction bases numbered 5, after V lost 5 bases and J lost 6 bases. CDR3 DNA sequence: TGCGCCAGCAGTCACCCGGGGGGCAATGAGCAGTTCTTC. Translation: CASSHPGGNEQFF.

The rearrangement links TRBV19 to TRBJ1-3, with D perhaps TRBD1 (6 bases). Germline CDR1 reads LNHDA; CDR2 reads SQIVND (reference sequence). CDR3 length equals 15 residues. Trimming stripped 5 bases from V and 7 bases from J, with 18 bases between. The CDR3 bases are TGTGCCAGTAGTCCTCCTTCAGGGGAGAGGAACACCATATATTTT. Protein: CASSPPSGERNTIYF. Full variable domain (missing parts from reference TRBV19 and TRBJ1-3): DGGITQSPKYLFRKEGQNVTLSCEQNLNHDAMYWYRQDPGQGLRLIYYSQIVNDFQKGDIAEGYSVSREKKESFPLTVTSAQKNPTAFYLCASSPPSGERNTIYFGEGSWLTVV.

The rearrangement uses TRBV11-2 and TRBJ1-3; 8 positions agree with TRBD1. V lost 0 bases to trimming and J lost 4 bases; unmatched junction nucleotides: 11. This CDR3 is 18 amino acids long. Per germline, CDR1 SGHAT and CDR2 FQNNGV. The CDR3 nucleotides read TGTGCCAGCAGCTTAGATTTAGACAGGGGCCAAAAAGGAAACACCATATATTTT. Residues: CASSLDLDRGQKGNTIYF.

This clone has a handful of counts. V gene TRBV18 combines with J gene TRBJ2-7, with TRBD2 as a possible D gene (6 bases). V gave up 4 bases and J gave up 3 bases, with 10 bases separating them. The CDR3 length is 13 residues. Germline V gives CDR1 KGHSH, CDR2 LQKENI. The CDR3 DNA reads TGTGCCAGCTCACGGGACTCTGTCTACGAGCAGTACTTC. This encodes CASSRDSVYEQYF.

This chain connects TRBV18 to TRBJ2-1; the D gene is possibly TRBD1 (6 bases). Germline V gene sequence: CDR1 KGHSH, CDR2 LQKENI. This CDR3 is built from 16 residues. V was trimmed by 0 bases and J by 2 bases, leaving 11 bases between them. The chain's CDR3 is CASSPPGRGPYNEQFF. CDR3 in DNA: TGTGCCAGCTCACCACCGGGCAGGGGCCCCTACAATGAGCAGTTCTTC. The complete variable domain, with remaining parts taken from reference TRBV18 and TRBJ2-1, reads NAGVMQNPRHLVRRRGQEARLRCSPMKGHSHVYWYRQLPEEGLKFMVYLQKENIIDESGMPKERFSAEFPKEGPSILRIQQVVRGDSAAYFCASSPPGRGPYNEQFFGPGTRLTVL.

V usage is TRBV20-1 and J usage is TRBJ2-7; D is perhaps TRBD1 (5 bases). This CDR3 spans 11 amino acids. The germline gives CDR1 DFQATT, CDR2 SNEGSKA (reference sequence). V was cut by 2 bases and J by 7 bases, with 9 bases left in between. CDR3 protein: CSARNGQEQYF. As DNA, the CDR3 is TGCAGTGCTAGAAACGGACAAGAGCAGTACTTC.

This clone has only a few counts. This chain connects TRBV21-1 to TRBJ2-1; the tabulated D call, TRBD2, remains unverified against the DNA. TRBV21-1 is termed a pseudogene. The length of the CDR3 is 14 residues. Here the CDR3 DNA reads TGTGCCAGCAGACCGGCGCTAGCCTACAATGAGCAGTTCTTC. Protein product: CASRPALAYNEQFF.

The gene calls are TRBV19 and TRBJ1-1, with D unresolved. V shed 2 bases and J shed 6 bases, with 10 bases lying between them. This CDR3 comprises 13 residues. Per the germline V gene, CDR1 is LNHDA and CDR2 is SQIVND (reference sequence). DNA for the CDR3: TGTGCCAGTAGTATAACCGGTGGTTCTGAAGCTTTCTTT. Translating gives CASSITGGSEAFF.

This clone has a handful of counts. V gene TRBV5-4 combines with J gene TRBJ2-3, with no clear D. Germline loops: CDR1 SGHNT, CDR2 YYREEE (reference sequence). The CDR3 is made up of 13 amino acids. Trimming stripped 0 bases from V and 6 bases from J, with 8 bases between. The CDR3 sequence: CASSLDPPDTQYF. CDR3 coding DNA: TGTGCCAGCAGCTTGGATCCTCCGGATACGCAGTATTTT.

The table lists this clone with a count of one. This chain's CDR3 is CSVEVIGANTEAFF. In DNA, the CDR3 is TGCAGCGTTGAAGTTATAGGGGCGAACACTGAAGCTTTCTTT. The V call is TRBV29-1, the J call TRBJ1-1; possible D gene TRBD1, 5 bases. The germline V and J ends were trimmed by 1 base and 1 base, with 10 bases remaining between them. This CDR3 is 14 amino acids long. The V gene's germline CDR1 is SQVTM and CDR2 ANQGSEA.

Concerning this clone: At one of its ends the junction is not consistent with the germline gene, which may arise from a read error. The chain uses TRBV28 and TRBJ1-1; 9 nucleotides align to TRBD1. CDR1 is MDHEN and CDR2 is SYDVKM in the germline V gene. The CDR3 contains 14 residues. This CDR3 reads CASSAEDRGTGAFF. The CDR3 nucleotides read TGTGCCAGCAGTGCCGAGGACAGGGGCACTGGAGCTTTCTTT.

This clone was seen once. This chain uses TRBV20-1 with TRBJ2-5; possibly TRBD2 for D (5 bases). V lost 4 bases and J 11 bases, leaving 14 bases between the germline ends. CDR1 and CDR2 from the germline V gene are DFQATT and SNEGSKA (reference sequence). This CDR3 is built from 11 residues. CDR3 sequence reads: CSATQDWEQYF. The CDR3 nucleotides read TGCAGTGCTACCCAAGACTGGGAGCAGTACTTC.

This clone has just a few counts. This chain links TRBV11-2 with TRBJ2-2; D not certain. Germline-derived CDR1 and CDR2 are SGHAT and FQNNGV. Trimming left V 2 bases short and J 4 bases short, with 2 bases between. This CDR3 comprises 12 residues. CDR3 nucleotide sequence: TGTGCCAGCAGCTTACTCACCGGGGAGCTGTTTTTT. It yields the protein CASSLLTGELFF.

The chain recombines TRBV6-5 with TRBJ1-6, with D unresolved. The CDR3 has 14 residues. V gave up 5 bases and J gave up 6 bases, with 11 bases separating them. Germline V gives CDR1 MNHEY, CDR2 SVGAGI. The CDR3 sequence is CASSRDISNSPLHF. For the CDR3, the DNA is TGTGCCAGCAGTCGAGACATCAGTAATTCACCCCTCCACTTT.

This clone has a single count. The chain is built from TRBV11-2 and TRBJ2-7; 8 nucleotides line up with TRBD1. V lost 1 base and J lost 6; bases outside the gene matches: 8. The CDR3 spans 15 residues. The germline V gene encodes CDR1 SGHAT and CDR2 FQNNGV. CDR3 nucleotide sequence: TGTGCCAGCAGCTTAGTGGGAGACAGGGGCCGCGAGCAGTACTTC. Its protein is CASSLVGDRGREQYF.

This clone is a singleton in its sample. The chain recombines TRBV5-4 with TRBJ2-1; TRBD1 agrees at 7 bases. The CDR3 extends over 15 amino acids. Trimming removed 6 bases from V and 3 bases from J; junction bases left unmatched: 9. The germline V gene has CDR1 SGHNT and CDR2 YYREEE (reference sequence). The CDR3 coding sequence is TGTGCCAGCACCATCGACAGGGCCTACTACAATGAGCAGTTCTTC. It translates to CASTIDRAYYNEQFF. The whole variable domain, filled in from reference TRBV5-4 and TRBJ2-1, reads ETGVTQSPTHLIKTRGQQVTLRCSSQSGHNTVSWYQQALGQGPQFIFQYYREEENGRGNFPPRFSGLQFPNYSSELNVNALELDDSALYLCASTIDRAYYNEQFFGPGTRLTVL.

The chain recombines TRBV5-4 with TRBJ2-7; perhaps TRBD2 as D (5 bases). The V gene's germline CDR1 is SGHNT and CDR2 YYREEE (reference sequence). V dropped 4 bases and J dropped 2 bases, with 13 bases sitting between them. This CDR3 region has 14 residues. CDR3 protein: CASSHSPAAYEQYF. CDR3 bases: TGTGCCAGCAGCCATTCACCAGCGGCCTACGAGCAGTACTTC.

The chain has TRBV9 and TRBJ2-2, with TRBD2 identical over 7 bases. The germline V gene encodes CDR1 SGDLS and CDR2 YYNGEE. CDR3 size: 14 residues. V gave up 3 bases and J gave up 6 bases; unmatched junction bases: 5. CDR3: CASSGSGDPGELFF. The CDR3 DNA sequence: TGTGCCAGCAGCGGAAGCGGGGATCCCGGGGAGCTGTTTTTT. Variable domain in full (rest from reference TRBV9 and TRBJ2-2): DSGVTQTPKHLITATGQRVTLRCSPRSGDLSVYWYQQSLDQGLQFLIQYYNGEERAKGNILERFSAQQFPDLHSELNLSSLELGDSALYFCASSGSGDPGELFFGEGSRLTVL.

The V call is TRBV7-3, the J call TRBJ2-7; 8 bases map to TRBD1. The V gene's germline CDR1 is SGHTA and CDR2 FQGTGA. This CDR3 is built from 15 residues. Trimming at V came to 2 bases and at J to 6 bases, leaving 9 bases not matched to a gene. For the CDR3, the DNA is TGTGCCAGCAGCTTAGGGCAGGGGGCGATAGTCGAGCAGTACTTC. This translates into CASSLGQGAIVEQYF.

The V call is TRBV7-2, the J call TRBJ2-5, with 8 bases fitting TRBD2. The J segment lost 2 bases and the V segment lost 1 base, leaving 9 bases of the junction unmatched. The CDR3 loop spans 17 amino acids. Per germline, CDR1 SGHTA and CDR2 FQGNSA. The CDR3 is CASSLDGLAGAQETQYF. DNA for the CDR3: TGTGCCAGCAGCTTAGATGGGCTAGCGGGCGCTCAAGAGACCCAGTACTTC.

A single count supports this clone. This chain joins TRBV9 and TRBJ2-7; 8 bases fit TRBD2. V lost 9 bases to trimming and J lost 0 bases; unmatched junction nucleotides: 29. Germline assignment: CDR1 SGDLS and CDR2 YYNGEE. The CDR3 runs to 21 residues. The DNA of the CDR3 is TGTGCCACCACCCAGAAGCTGTTTCTTGAGCAGCGGGAGAACTTCTCCTACGAGCAGTACTTC. It yields the protein CATTQKLFLEQRENFSYEQYF. Combining the CDR3 with reference TRBV9 and TRBJ2-7 gives the whole variable domain DSGVTQTPKHLITATGQRVTLRCSPRSGDLSVYWYQQSLDQGLQFLIQYYNGEERAKGNILERFSAQQFPDLHSELNLSSLELGDSALYFCATTQKLFLEQRENFSYEQYFGPGTRLTVT.

The rearrangement uses TRBV6-6 and TRBJ2-3; D is uncertain. The length of the CDR3 is 13 residues. The germline gives CDR1 MNHNY, CDR2 SVGAGI (reference sequence). V was pared by 4 bases and J by 1 base, with 6 bases between. The CDR3: CASSWAGTDTQYF. CDR3 sequence (DNA): TGTGCCAGCAGTTGGGCAGGCACAGATACGCAGTATTTT.